These T cell receptor beta chains were read from a single sample in a study of tumor-infiltrating lymphocytes in primary liver carcinoma. TCRdb analysed the multiplex PCR reads with MiXCR anew, one entry per CDR3 protein. The repertoire consists of roughly 30,000 distinct CDR3 sequences, with roughly 70% occurring once and the leading ten covering roughly 30%. Source material: liver tumor tissue from sampling region 3. The receptor set was obtained from a woman in her 30s with primary liver carcinoma and hepatitis B virus infection. Both conserved end residues are part of each CDR3. The order of the fields is clone size, V gene, D gene, J gene, CDR3 protein, CDR3 DNA. A D gene is named only where the DNA matches it firmly. Expanded clones get a size class; other rows say once, few or many, or leave the size out.

>.|TRBV11-2|TRBD1|TRBJ2-5
CASSPPGQGVGKETQKF
TGTGCCAGCAGCCCACCTGGACAGGGAGTTGGGAAAGAGACCCAGAAGTTC
>.|TRBV6-5|.|TRBJ1-2
CASSSDRDHGYTF
TGTGCCAGTAGTTCGGACAGAGATCACGGCTACACCTTC
>.|TRBV5-4|.|TRBJ2-3
CASCVDGHPTPIDTQYF
TGTGCCAGCTGCGTAGACGGACACCCTACACCCATAGATACGCAGTATTTT
>.|TRBV20-1|.|TRBJ1-3
CSAPGRGEGDTIYF
TGCAGTGCTCCCGGGCGGGGGGAGGGAGATACCATATATTTT
>.|TRBV11-2|.|TRBJ2-1
CTSRQLGPSYNVQFF
TGTACCAGCAGACAACTAGGGCCCTCCTACAATGTGCAGTTCTTC
>.|TRBV6-1|.|TRBJ1-2
CASSRRFLVPRSNYGYTF
TGTGCCAGCAGTCGACGGTTCCTGGTCCCTAGATCTAACTATGGCTACACCTTC
>.|TRBV28|.|TRBJ2-3
CASSHPTGRQDTQYF
TGTGCCAGCAGTCACCCCACGGGACGGCAAGATACGCAGTACTTT
>many|TRBV29-1|.|TRBJ2-3
CSAGITSTDTQYF
TGCAGCGCCGGAATCACGAGCACAGATACGCAGTATTTT
>.|TRBV11-1|.|TRBJ2-2
CANSARPFLVNIGELFF
TGTGCCAACAGCGCCCGACCATTCCTAGTTAACATCGGGGAGCTGTTTTTT
>many|TRBV11-2|TRBD2|TRBJ2-5
CASCYSRGSGRDTQYF
TGTGCCAGCTGCTACTCCCGTGGTAGCGGGAGAGATACCCAGTACTTC